One T cell receptor beta chain is described in this entry. This sample is part of a study of blood T cell repertoires in COVID-19. For the study at large: Donors in the United States, Italy and Spain gave samples during acute or convalescent COVID-19. From T cells, B-cell-depleted T cells, or PBMCs came the material, which was cDNA or gDNA.

As handled by the study authors: Counts of nucleated cells, estimated from reference gene primer amplification, were obtained. Measured with immunoSEQ multiplex PCR; TCRdb has only the in-frame clones, and not every one. For V, J and clone size, that table is used; D and trimming come from the DNA. The table records about 40,000 clones, 84% of them present only once. CDR3 length equals 13 residues. The V end lost 4 bases, the J end lost 3 bases, and 9 bases lay between the germline ends. From germline, CDR1 is ENHRY and CDR2 SYGVKD. The sample was peripheral blood. The sequence derives from a man aged 50 to 59 with active or convalescent COVID-19. J is TRBJ1-2 and V is TRBV10-3, with D unclear. CDR3 bases: TGTGCCATCAGTGCTACCTCTGACTATGGCTACACCTTC. It codes for CAISATSDYGYTF.